One and the same sample provided the 19 T cell receptor beta chains below, sequenced in a study of blood T cells in healthy people across ages. PCR was performed a second time for about 7 to 12 cycles using a sample-barcoded 5' primer and a J-beta primer mix. In TCRdb, the 5' RACE reads were re-called with MiXCR into one record per CDR3 protein. The sample has around 970,000 distinct CDR3 sequences; roughly 47% are singletons. The source material was blood. Receptors originate from a woman aged 55-69 years in good health.

The V and J genes are TRBV12-3 or TRBV12-4 and TRBJ2-3; tentative D call: TRBD1 (5 bases). This CDR3 contains 15 residues. V shed 6 bases and J shed 3 bases, with 16 bases lying between them. CDR3 DNA sequence: TGTGCCAGCAGCCGAAACTCAGGGATGACAGATACGCAGTATTTT. Protein: CASSRNSGMTDTQYF.

This clonotype occurred a few times. This sequence joins TRBV20-1 and TRBJ2-1; D is perhaps TRBD1 (5 bases). CDR3 size: 14 residues. The ends were cut back, 3 bases at V and 9 bases at J, with 18 bases in the middle. Germline CDR1 is DFQATT and CDR2 is SNEGSKA (reference sequence). The CDR3 DNA reads TGCAGTGCTAGGTCGACAGCTAAGCAGGTTGAGCAGTTCTTC. This codes for CSARSTAKQVEQFF.

V usage is TRBV6-2 or TRBV6-3 and J usage is TRBJ2-1; D tentatively reads TRBD1 or TRBD2 (5 bases each). Germline CDR1 is MNHEY and CDR2 is SVGEGT. The V and J ends lost 0 bases and 5 bases respectively, with 11 bases between them. The CDR3 is made up of 15 amino acids. CDR3 bases: TGTGCCAGCAGTTACTCTGGGGGTCGACACAATGAGCAGTTCTTC. Its translation is CASSYSGGRHNEQFF.

This clonotype was seen more than once but under ten times. This rearrangement joins TRBV20-1 to TRBJ2-7; perhaps TRBD2 as D (6 bases). The V gene's germline CDR1 is DFQATT and CDR2 SNEGSKA (reference sequence). Trimming cost V 3 bases and J 10 bases, with 19 bases left between them. The CDR3 is 13 residues long. This CDR3 is CSARVLAVEKQYF. The CDR3 nucleotides are TGCAGTGCTAGGGTACTAGCCGTCGAGAAACAGTACTTC.

The rearrangement joins TRBV9 to TRBJ2-3; D is undetermined. Germline assignment: CDR1 SGDLS and CDR2 YYNGEE. V was trimmed by 3 bases and J by 1 base, leaving 9 bases between them. CDR3 length: 14 residues. The CDR3 region is CASSAQRGTDTQYF. CDR3 nucleotide sequence: TGTGCCAGCAGCGCCCAAAGGGGCACAGATACGCAGTATTTT. The variable domain in full, completed from reference TRBV9 and TRBJ2-3, reads DSGVTQTPKHLITATGQRVTLRCSPRSGDLSVYWYQQSLDQGLQFLIQYYNGEERAKGNILERFSAQQFPDLHSELNLSSLELGDSALYFCASSAQRGTDTQYFGPGTRLTVL.

The chain is built from TRBV3-1 and TRBJ2-5; D gene unclear. This CDR3 has 15 residues. Per the germline V gene, CDR1 is LGHDT and CDR2 is YNNKEL (reference sequence). V was pared by 4 bases and J by 2 bases, with 14 bases between. CDR3 region: CASSLRRSGQETQYF. CDR3 coding DNA: TGTGCCAGCAGCCTTAGAAGGTCCGGACAAGAGACCCAGTACTTC.

A word on this clonotype: This may come from a read error, since a much larger clone is one base off. V is TRBV29-1 and J is TRBJ1-5; the match to TRBD1 covers 7 bases. Germline CDR1 SQVTM, CDR2 ANQGSEA. The CDR3 spans 13 residues. CDR3 nucleotides: TGCAGCGTCCGGACAGGAGGCAATCAGCACCAGCATTTT. This encodes CSVRTGGNQHQHF.

The genes are TRBV10-3 and TRBJ2-7, with D possibly matching TRBD2 (8 bases). The germline gives CDR1 ENHRY, CDR2 SYGVKD. Trimming pared 10 bases from V and 5 bases from J, leaving 15 bases between. This CDR3 is 12 amino acids long. CDR3 sequence reads: CATTGGGNEQYF. The DNA of the CDR3 is TGTGCCACCACGGGAGGGGGCAACGAGCAGTACTTC.

The chain employs TRBV7-7 and TRBJ2-5, with 8 bases aligning to TRBD2. The CDR3 contains 15 residues. The germline gives CDR1 SSHAT, CDR2 FNYEAQ (reference sequence). V was pared by 4 bases and J by 3 bases, with 7 bases of the junction left unmatched. For the CDR3, the DNA is TGTGCCAGCAGCTCACGGGCCGGGAGGGAAGAGACCCAGTACTTC. This codes for CASSSRAGREETQYF.

This chain uses TRBV6-2 or TRBV6-3 with TRBJ1-2; 8 nucleotides match TRBD1. The CDR3 length is 17 residues. Germline-derived CDR1 and CDR2 are MNHEY and SVGEGT. V shed 10 bases and J 2 bases; nucleotides not matched to a gene: 18. The CDR3 reads CATSDREAAFLNYGYTF. CDR3 bases: TGTGCCACCTCGGACAGGGAGGCAGCTTTCCTCAACTATGGCTACACCTTC.

This clonotype was seen more than once but under ten times. The CDR3 DNA reads TGCAGCGCCCGAAGGGGGGGCCCTAACACTGAAGCTTTCTTT. It encodes CSARRGGPNTEAFF. V is TRBV20-1 and J is TRBJ1-1, with D perhaps matching TRBD1 (6 bases). Germline lookup yields CDR1 DFQATT and CDR2 SNEGSKA (reference sequence). This CDR3 is 14 amino acids long.

The chain combines TRBV7-9 with TRBJ2-3; tentatively, D is TRBD2 (6 bases). Trimming took off 5 bases at V and 2 bases at J, with 17 bases between the two ends. This CDR3 has 16 amino acids. The germline V gene encodes CDR1 SEHNR and CDR2 FQNEAQ (reference sequence). The CDR3 region has the DNA TGTGCCAGCAGCCGGCAGGGACTTCTCATCACAGATACGCAGTATTTT. This sequence encodes CASSRQGLLITDTQYF.

The J gene is TRBJ2-1, the V gene TRBV7-9, with D tentatively TRBD1 (5 bases). The V end lost 5 bases, the J end lost 11 bases, and 13 bases lay between the germline ends. The CDR3 spans 12 residues. Per germline, CDR1 SEHNR and CDR2 FQNEAQ (reference sequence). CDR3 protein: CASSRPQGKQFF. CDR3 in DNA: TGTGCCAGCAGCCGACCTCAGGGAAAGCAGTTCTTC. Complete variable domain (other parts from reference TRBV7-9 and TRBJ2-1): DTGVSQNPRHKITKRGQNVTFRCDPISEHNRLYWYRQTLGQGPEFLTYFQNEAQLEKSRLLSDRFSAERPKGSFSTLEIQRTEQGDSAMYLCASSRPQGKQFFGPGTRLTVL.

V gene TRBV2 combines with J gene TRBJ2-3, with 8 bases fitting TRBD2. The CDR3 runs to 14 residues. Germline V lookup: CDR1 SNHLY, CDR2 FYNNEI. DNA of the CDR3: TGTTCCGTAGGGCGGGGGGTAAACACAGATACGCAGTATTTT. Translation gives CSVGRGVNTDTQYF.

This clonotype was recorded at least ten times. The V call is TRBV29-1, the J call TRBJ2-5; no definite D call. V lost 5 bases and J lost 2, with 9 bases in between. This CDR3 comprises 12 residues. CDR1 is SQVTM, CDR2 ANQGSEA, per germline. The DNA of the CDR3 is TGCAGCGTTCTGGTATCTCAAGAGACCCAGTACTTC. It translates to CSVLVSQETQYF.

The V gene is TRBV6-5, the J gene TRBJ2-1; 10 positions match TRBD2. The J call may be mistaken, given a closer DNA end match to TRBJ2-7. Germline-derived CDR1 and CDR2 are MNHEY and SVGAGI. The CDR3 consists of 14 residues. The CDR3 sequence: CASSSGSPHNEQYF. CDR3 in DNA: TGTGCCAGTTCTAGCGGGAGCCCCCACAATGAGCAGTACTTC.

The chain uses TRBV5-1 and TRBJ1-4, with D uncertain. The V end was cut by 0 bases, the J end by 0 bases, with 6 bases between. The CDR3 runs 15 residues. Germline V gene lookup returns CDR1 SGHRS and CDR2 YFSETQ. The CDR3 bases are TGCGCCAGCAGCTTGGGGGAAGCAACTAATGAAAAACTGTTTTTT. As protein: CASSLGEATNEKLFF.

The chain carries TRBV7-2 and TRBJ2-2; D ambiguous. The CDR3 length is 16 residues. Germline assignment: CDR1 SGHTA and CDR2 FQGNSA. V gave up 3 bases and J gave up 5 bases, with 16 bases separating them. Here the CDR3 reads CASSFRSNSRTGELFF. The CDR3 DNA reads TGTGCCAGCAGCTTTCGGTCGAATAGTCGGACCGGGGAGCTGTTTTTT.

The V gene is TRBV20-1, the J gene TRBJ2-3; a possible D gene is TRBD2 (7 bases). CDR3 length equals 14 residues. Germline CDR1 DFQATT, CDR2 SNEGSKA (reference sequence). V lost 6 bases and J 4 bases, leaving 17 bases between the germline ends. In DNA, the CDR3 is TGCAGTGCCCTCCGTGGGGGGGCCTCAGATACGCAGTATTTT. Encoded protein: CSALRGGASDTQYF.